The entry below gives a single TCR beta chain sequence along with its context. Its target is not known. The entry originates in a study of cytomegalovirus exposure and HLA in healthy donors. Study-wide points: A link between a missense DCLRE1C variant and TCR beta V- and J-gene trimming emerged from a later analysis.

With 4 bases removed from V and 6 bases from J, the gap between germline ends came to 19 bases. CDR3 size: 16 residues. CDR1 and CDR2 from the germline V gene are SGDLS and YYNGEE. Primers included in the PCR were 60 Vbeta and 13 Jbeta primers. The data were produced by immunoSEQ multiplex PCR, yet TCRdb's version contains in-frame clones alone and is incomplete. Here the sample spans more than 80,000 clones, more than 65% being singletons. The sequence was collected from a boy aged 10-17 years in good health and CMV-seronegative. Material for sequencing was PBMCs. J is TRBJ2-2 and V is TRBV9; the D gene is possibly TRBD2 (6 bases). CDR3 nucleotides: TGTGCCAGCAGCCCGCGGGGACCTCAAGGGGCCGGGGAGCTGTTTTTT. Its translation: CASSPRGPQGAGELFF. Complete variable domain (other parts from reference TRBV9 and TRBJ2-2): DSGVTQTPKHLITATGQRVTLRCSPRSGDLSVYWYQQSLDQGLQFLIQYYNGEERAKGNILERFSAQQFPDLHSELNLSSLELGDSALYFCASSPRGPQGAGELFFGEGSRLTVL.